Listed below are T cell receptor beta chains from one sample, sequenced in a study of TIL therapy for anti-PD-1-resistant metastatic lung cancer. Generated by immunoSEQ multiplex PCR, the TCRdb table keeps only in-frame clones and is missing some. The table lists tens of thousands of clones, 74% of them singletons. The sample here was blood, taken at baseline. All receptors derive from a woman aged 25-85 years with non-small cell lung cancer. The CDR3 runs from the conserved cysteine through the conserved F or W. A D gene is named only where the DNA matches it firmly. Size values are once, few and many counts, or a class for expanded clones, and some rows have none.

NA	13	TRBJ2-3	TRBV7-9	TRBD2	CASSLVSSGTQYF	TGTGCCAGCAGCTTAGTATCTAGCGGGACGCAGTATTTT
NA	15	TRBJ1-2	TRBV9	NA	CASSVEQTPNYGYTF	TGTGCCAGCAGCGTAGAACAGACGCCTAACTATGGCTACACCTTC
NA	12	TRBJ2-1	TRBV7-8	NA	CATDVVLGGQFF	TGTGCCACCGACGTGGTTCTCGGGGGGCAGTTCTTC
NA	15	TRBJ2-3	TRBV6-5	NA	CASRGQRGSTDTQYF	TGTGCCAGCAGAGGACAGAGAGGGAGCACAGATACGCAGTATTTT
NA	14	TRBJ2-3	TRBV10-3	TRBD2	CAINPLAGEDTQYF	TGTGCCATCAACCCGCTAGCGGGAGAGGATACGCAGTATTTT
NA	16	TRBJ2-1	TRBV5-5	TRBD1	CASSLLVRTGAHEQFF	TGTGCCAGCAGCTTGTTGGTCCGGACAGGGGCCCATGAGCAGTTCTTC
NA	15	TRBJ2-5	TRBV7-9	TRBD1	CASSAGQGWVETQYF	TGTGCCAGCAGCGCCGGACAGGGTTGGGTAGAGACCCAGTACTTC
medium-sized	13	TRBJ2-2	TRBV18	NA	CASSPRETGELFF	TGTGCCAGCTCACCACGGGAAACCGGGGAGCTGTTTTTT
NA	13	TRBJ2-1	TRBV5-1	NA	CASTGVTYNEQFF	TGCGCCAGCACCGGGGTAACTTACAATGAGCAGTTCTTC
NA	17	TRBJ2-5	TRBV7-8	TRBD1	CASSLARTGGQRETQYF	TGTGCCAGCAGCTTAGCGCGAACAGGGGGCCAGCGAGAGACCCAGTACTTC
NA	14	TRBJ2-7	TRBV5-5	NA	CASSLAVGEYEQYF	TGTGCCAGCAGCTTGGCCGTCGGGGAGTACGAGCAGTACTTC
few	15	TRBJ1-1	TRBV7-2	TRBD1	CASSFIDRENTEAFF	TGTGCCAGCAGCTTCATTGACAGGGAGAACACTGAAGCTTTCTTT
NA	16	TRBJ2-5	TRBV7-8	TRBD2	CASSLSGGSHQETQYF	TGTGCCAGCAGCTTAAGTGGCGGGAGTCACCAAGAGACCCAGTACTTC
few	14	TRBJ1-2	TRBV28	NA	CASSSPNRSYGYTF	TGTGCCAGCAGTTCACCCAACAGATCCTATGGCTACACCTTC
NA	13	TRBJ1-5	TRBV2	NA	CASKRVGNQPQHF	TGTGCCAGCAAGCGCGTGGGCAATCAGCCCCAGCATTTT
NA	14	TRBJ1-5	TRBV6-1	NA	CASSTNGDFQPQHF	TGTGCCAGCAGTACTAACGGGGATTTTCAGCCCCAGCATTTT
NA	15	TRBJ1-2	TRBV2	TRBD1	CASSDQGQGRFGYTF	TGTGCCAGCAGTGATCAGGGACAGGGAAGGTTCGGCTACACCTTC
NA	13	TRBJ1-2	TRBV28	TRBD1	CASSSDRSGGYTF	TGTGCCAGCAGTTCGGACAGGTCTGGTGGCTACACCTTC
NA	15	TRBJ2-1	TRBV5-7	NA	CAISVQDTSYNEQFF	TGTGCCATCAGTGTCCAGGATACTTCCTACAATGAGCAGTTCTTC
NA	14	TRBJ2-3	TRBV7-9	NA	CASSVGYGADTQYF	TGTGCCAGCAGCGTAGGGTACGGAGCAGATACGCAGTATTTT
NA	14	TRBJ2-1	TRBV7-9	NA	CASSIYGTYNEQFF	TGTGCCAGCAGCATTTACGGGACTTACAATGAGCAGTTCTTC